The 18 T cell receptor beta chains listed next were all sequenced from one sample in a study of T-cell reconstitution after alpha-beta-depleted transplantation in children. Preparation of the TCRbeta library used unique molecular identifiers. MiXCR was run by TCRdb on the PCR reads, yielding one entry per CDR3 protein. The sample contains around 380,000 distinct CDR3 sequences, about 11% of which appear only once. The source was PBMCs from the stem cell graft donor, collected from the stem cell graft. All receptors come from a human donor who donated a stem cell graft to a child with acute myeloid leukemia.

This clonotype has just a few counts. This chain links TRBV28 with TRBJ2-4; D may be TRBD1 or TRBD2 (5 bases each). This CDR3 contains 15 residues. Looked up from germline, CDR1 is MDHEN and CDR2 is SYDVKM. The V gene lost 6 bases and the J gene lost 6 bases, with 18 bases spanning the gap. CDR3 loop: CASSPPLAGGNIQYF. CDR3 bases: TGTGCCAGCAGCCCTCCCCTAGCTGGGGGAAACATTCAGTACTTC. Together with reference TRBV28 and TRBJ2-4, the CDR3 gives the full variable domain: DVKVTQSSRYLVKRTGEKVFLECVQDMDHENMFWYRQDPGLGLRLIYFSYDVKMKEKGDIPEGYSVSREKKERFSLILESASTNQTSMYLCASSPPLAGGNIQYFGAGTRLSVL.

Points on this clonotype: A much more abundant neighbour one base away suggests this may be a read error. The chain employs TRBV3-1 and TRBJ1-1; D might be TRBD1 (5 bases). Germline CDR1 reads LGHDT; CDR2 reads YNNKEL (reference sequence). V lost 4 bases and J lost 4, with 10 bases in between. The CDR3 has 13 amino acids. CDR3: CASSPGAPTEAFF. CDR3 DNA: TGTGCCAGCAGCCCCGGGGCACCCACTGAAGCTTTCTTT.

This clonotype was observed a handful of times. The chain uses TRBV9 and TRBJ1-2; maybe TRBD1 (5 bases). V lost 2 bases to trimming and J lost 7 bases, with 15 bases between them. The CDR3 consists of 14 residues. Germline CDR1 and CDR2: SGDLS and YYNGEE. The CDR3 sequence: CASSVPGQGSGYTF. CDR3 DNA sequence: TGTGCCAGCAGCGTCCCAGGGCAAGGCTCTGGCTACACCTTC.

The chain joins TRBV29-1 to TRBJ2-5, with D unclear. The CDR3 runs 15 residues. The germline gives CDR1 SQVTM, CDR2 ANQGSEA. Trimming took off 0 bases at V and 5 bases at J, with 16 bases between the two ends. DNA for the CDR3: TGCAGCGTTGAAGATCCCTACACGGCTTGGGAGACCCAGTACTTC. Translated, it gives CSVEDPYTAWETQYF.

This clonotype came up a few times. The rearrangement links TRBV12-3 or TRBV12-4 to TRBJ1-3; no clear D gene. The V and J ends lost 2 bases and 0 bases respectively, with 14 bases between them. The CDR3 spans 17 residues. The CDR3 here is CASSLMAGNPSGNTIYF. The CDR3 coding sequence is TGTGCCAGCAGTTTAATGGCAGGCAACCCCTCTGGAAACACCATATATTTT.

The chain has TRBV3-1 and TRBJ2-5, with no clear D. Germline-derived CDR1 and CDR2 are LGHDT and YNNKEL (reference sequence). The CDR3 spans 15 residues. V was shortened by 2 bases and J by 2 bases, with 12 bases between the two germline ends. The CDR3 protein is CASSQNAATQETQYF. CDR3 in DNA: TGTGCCAGCAGCCAAAATGCAGCGACTCAAGAGACCCAGTACTTC.

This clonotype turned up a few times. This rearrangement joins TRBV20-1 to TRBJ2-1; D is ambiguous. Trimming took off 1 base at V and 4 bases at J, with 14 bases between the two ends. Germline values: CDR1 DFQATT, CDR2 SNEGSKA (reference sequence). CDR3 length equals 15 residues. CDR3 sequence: CSARGTLGRYNEQFF. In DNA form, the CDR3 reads TGCAGTGCTAGAGGAACCCTCGGTCGATACAATGAGCAGTTCTTC.

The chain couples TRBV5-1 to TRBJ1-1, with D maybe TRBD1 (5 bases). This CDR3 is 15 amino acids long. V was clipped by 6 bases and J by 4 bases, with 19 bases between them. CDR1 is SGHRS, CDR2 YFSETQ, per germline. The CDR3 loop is CASNQGQGTGTEAFF. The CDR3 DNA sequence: TGCGCCAGCAACCAGGGCCAAGGAACAGGCACTGAAGCTTTCTTT.

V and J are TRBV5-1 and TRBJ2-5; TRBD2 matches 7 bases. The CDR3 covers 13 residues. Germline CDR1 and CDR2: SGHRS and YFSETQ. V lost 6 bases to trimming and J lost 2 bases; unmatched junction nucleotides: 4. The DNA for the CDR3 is TGCGCCAGCACCTGGGACTATCAAGAGACCCAGTACTTC. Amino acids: CASTWDYQETQYF. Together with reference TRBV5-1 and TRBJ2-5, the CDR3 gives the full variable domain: KAGVTQTPRYLIKTRGQQVTLSCSPISGHRSVSWYQQTPGQGLQFLFEYFSETQRNKGNFPGRFSGRQFSNSRSEMNVSTLELGDSALYLCASTWDYQETQYFGPGTRLLVL.

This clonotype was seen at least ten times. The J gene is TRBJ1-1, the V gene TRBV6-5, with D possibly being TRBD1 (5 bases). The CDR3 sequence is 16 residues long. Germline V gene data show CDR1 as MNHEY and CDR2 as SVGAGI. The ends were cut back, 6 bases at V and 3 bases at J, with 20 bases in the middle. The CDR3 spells CASSNSGTSGDTEAFF. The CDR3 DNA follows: TGTGCCAGCAGCAACTCAGGGACCTCCGGGGACACTGAAGCTTTCTTT.

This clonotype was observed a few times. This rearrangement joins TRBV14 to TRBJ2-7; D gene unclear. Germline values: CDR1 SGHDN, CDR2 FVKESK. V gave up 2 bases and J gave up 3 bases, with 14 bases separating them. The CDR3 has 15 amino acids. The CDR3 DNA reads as TGTGCCAGCAGCCAATATCTGGGATTCGGCTACGAGCAGTACTTC. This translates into CASSQYLGFGYEQYF.

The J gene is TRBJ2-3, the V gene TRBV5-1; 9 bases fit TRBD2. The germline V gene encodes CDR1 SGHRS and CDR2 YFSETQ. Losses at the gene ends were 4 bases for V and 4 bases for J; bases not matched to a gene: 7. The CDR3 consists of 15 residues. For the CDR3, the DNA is TGCGCCAGCAGCCTTAGCGGGAGCGGGGCAGATACGCAGTATTTT. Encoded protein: CASSLSGSGADTQYF.

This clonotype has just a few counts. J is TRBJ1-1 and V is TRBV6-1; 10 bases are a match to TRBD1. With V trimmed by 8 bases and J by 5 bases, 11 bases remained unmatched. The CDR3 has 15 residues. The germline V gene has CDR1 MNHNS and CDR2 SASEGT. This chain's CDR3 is CASPGGQGVGTEAFF. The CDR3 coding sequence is TGTGCCAGCCCGGGAGGACAGGGGGTAGGAACTGAAGCTTTCTTT.

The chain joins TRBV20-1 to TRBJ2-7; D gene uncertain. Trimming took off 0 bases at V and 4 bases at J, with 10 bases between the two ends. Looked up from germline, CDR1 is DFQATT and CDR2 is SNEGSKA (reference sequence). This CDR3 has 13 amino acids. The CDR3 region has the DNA TGCAGTGCTAGAGATGCCCAGTCGTACGAGCAGTACGTC. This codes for CSARDAQSYEQYV.

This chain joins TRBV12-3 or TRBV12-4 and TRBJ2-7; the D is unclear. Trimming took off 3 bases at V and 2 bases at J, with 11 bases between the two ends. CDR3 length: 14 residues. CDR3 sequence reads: CASSFFLGPYEQYF. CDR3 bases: TGTGCCAGCAGTTTTTTTCTGGGTCCCTACGAGCAGTACTTC.

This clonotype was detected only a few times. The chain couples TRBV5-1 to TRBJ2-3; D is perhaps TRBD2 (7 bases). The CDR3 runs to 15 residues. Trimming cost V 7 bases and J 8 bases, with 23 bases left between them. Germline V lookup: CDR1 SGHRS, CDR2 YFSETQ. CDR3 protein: CASRPPGASGTTQYF. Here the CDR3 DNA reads TGCGCCAGCCGCCCGCCGGGGGCTAGCGGTACTACGCAGTATTTT.

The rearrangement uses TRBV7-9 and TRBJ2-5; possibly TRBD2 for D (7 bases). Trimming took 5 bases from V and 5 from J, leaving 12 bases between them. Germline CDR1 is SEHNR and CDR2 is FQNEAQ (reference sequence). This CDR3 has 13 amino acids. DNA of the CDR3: TGTGCCAGCAGCCTAGGGGGGGACGAGACCCAGTACTTC. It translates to CASSLGGDETQYF. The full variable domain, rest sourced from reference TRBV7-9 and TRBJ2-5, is DTGVSQNPRHKITKRGQNVTFRCDPISEHNRLYWYRQTLGQGPEFLTYFQNEAQLEKSRLLSDRFSAERPKGSFSTLEIQRTEQGDSAMYLCASSLGGDETQYFGPGTRLLVL.

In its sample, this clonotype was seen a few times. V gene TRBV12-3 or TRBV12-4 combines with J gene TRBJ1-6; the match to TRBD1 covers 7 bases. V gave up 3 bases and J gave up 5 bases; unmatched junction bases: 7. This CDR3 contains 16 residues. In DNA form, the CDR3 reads TGTGCCAGCAGTTTCCAGACAGGGACCAATAATTCACCCCTCCACTTT. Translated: CASSFQTGTNNSPLHF.